This T cell receptor beta chain was profiled in a study of shared clonotypes between healthy human individuals. Study information: Plates per donor: three CD4 naive, three CD4 memory, two CD8 naive, one CD8 memory.

The protocol was immunoSEQ multiplex PCR, while the TCRdb copy is restricted to in-frame clones and leaves out a portion. The data contain 2 million to 2.5 million clones, approximately 93% of them singletons. About this clone: Its antigen is undetermined.

Splitting the CD4+ cells yielded a CD45RA+ naive subset and a CD45RA-negative memory subset. Per germline, CDR1 SGHTA and CDR2 FQGNSA. This CDR3 region has 16 residues. V lost 1 base and J lost 3, with 13 bases in between. Study observations and caveats: Few donors restricted represented genetic and exposure-history diversity. Lower generation probabilities were found for non-shared clonotypes than for those shared by all four donors.

This TCR was recovered from a man between 18 and 29 years old in good health. Some clones in this sample may be carry-over from other donors' samples. The sequencing sample was made of naive CD4+ T cells from PBMCs. The subset here: CD45RA+ positively selected. The V and J genes are TRBV7-2 and TRBJ2-1; tentative D call: TRBD2 (6 bases). For the CDR3, the DNA is TGTGCCAGCAGCTTAGTAGGCGGGATGGTCTACAATGAGCAGTTCTTC. Amino acids: CASSLVGGMVYNEQFF.